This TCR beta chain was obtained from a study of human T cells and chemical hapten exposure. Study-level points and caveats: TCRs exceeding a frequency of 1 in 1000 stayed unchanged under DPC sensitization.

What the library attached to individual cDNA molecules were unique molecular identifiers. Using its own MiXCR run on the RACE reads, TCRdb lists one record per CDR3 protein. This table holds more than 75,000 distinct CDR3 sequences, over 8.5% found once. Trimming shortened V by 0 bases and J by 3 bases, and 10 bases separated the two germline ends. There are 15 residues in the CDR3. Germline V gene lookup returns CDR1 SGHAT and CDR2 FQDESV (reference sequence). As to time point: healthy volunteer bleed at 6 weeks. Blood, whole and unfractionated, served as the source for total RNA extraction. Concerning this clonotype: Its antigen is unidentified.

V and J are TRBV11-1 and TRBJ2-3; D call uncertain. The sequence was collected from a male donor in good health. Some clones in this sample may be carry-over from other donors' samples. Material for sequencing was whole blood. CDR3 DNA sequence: TGTGCCAGCAGCTTAGCGCTATATGAGACAGATACGCAGTATTTT. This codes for CASSLALYETDTQYF.